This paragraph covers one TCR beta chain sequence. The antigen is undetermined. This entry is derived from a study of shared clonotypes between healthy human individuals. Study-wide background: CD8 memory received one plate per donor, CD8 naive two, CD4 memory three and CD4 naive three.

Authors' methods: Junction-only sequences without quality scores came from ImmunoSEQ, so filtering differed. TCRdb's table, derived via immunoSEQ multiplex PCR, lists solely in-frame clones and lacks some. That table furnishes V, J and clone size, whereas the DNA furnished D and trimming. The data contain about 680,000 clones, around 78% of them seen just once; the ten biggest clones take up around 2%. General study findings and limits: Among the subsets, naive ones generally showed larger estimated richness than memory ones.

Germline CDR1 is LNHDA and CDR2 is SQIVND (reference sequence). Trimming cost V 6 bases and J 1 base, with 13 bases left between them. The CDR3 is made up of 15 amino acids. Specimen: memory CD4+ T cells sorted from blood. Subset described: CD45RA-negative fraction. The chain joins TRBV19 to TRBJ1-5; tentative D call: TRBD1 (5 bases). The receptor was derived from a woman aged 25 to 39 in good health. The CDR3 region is CASSSRDSSNQPQHF. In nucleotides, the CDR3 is TGTGCCAGTAGCTCTAGGGACTCCAGCAATCAGCCCCAGCATTTT. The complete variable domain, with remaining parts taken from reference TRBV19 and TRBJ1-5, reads DGGITQSPKYLFRKEGQNVTLSCEQNLNHDAMYWYRQDPGQGLRLIYYSQIVNDFQKGDIAEGYSVSREKKESFPLTVTSAQKNPTAFYLCASSSRDSSNQPQHFGDGTRLSIL.